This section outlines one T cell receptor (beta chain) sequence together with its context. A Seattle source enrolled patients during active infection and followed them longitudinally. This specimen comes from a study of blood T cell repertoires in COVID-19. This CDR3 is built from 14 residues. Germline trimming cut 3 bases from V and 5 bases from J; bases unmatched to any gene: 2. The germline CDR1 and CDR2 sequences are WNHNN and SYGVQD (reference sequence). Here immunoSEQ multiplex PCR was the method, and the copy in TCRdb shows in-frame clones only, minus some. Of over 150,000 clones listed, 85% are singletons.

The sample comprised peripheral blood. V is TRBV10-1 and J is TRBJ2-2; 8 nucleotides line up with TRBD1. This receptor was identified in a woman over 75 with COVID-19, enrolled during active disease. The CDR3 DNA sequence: TGCGCCAGCAGTGACCAGGGGGCGACCGGGGAGCTGTTTTTT. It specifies CASSDQGATGELFF.